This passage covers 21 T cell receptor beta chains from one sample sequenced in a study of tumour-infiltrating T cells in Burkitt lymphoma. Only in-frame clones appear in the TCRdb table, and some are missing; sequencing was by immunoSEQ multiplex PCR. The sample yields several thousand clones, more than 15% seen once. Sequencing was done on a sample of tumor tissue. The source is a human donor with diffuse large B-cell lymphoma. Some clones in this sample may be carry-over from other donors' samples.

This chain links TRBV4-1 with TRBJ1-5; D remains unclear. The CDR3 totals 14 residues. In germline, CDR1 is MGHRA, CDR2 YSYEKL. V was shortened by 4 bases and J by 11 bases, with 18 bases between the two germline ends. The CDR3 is CASSRKMDGTAQHF. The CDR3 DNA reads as TGCGCCAGCAGCCGGAAAATGGACGGCACGGCCCAGCATTTT.

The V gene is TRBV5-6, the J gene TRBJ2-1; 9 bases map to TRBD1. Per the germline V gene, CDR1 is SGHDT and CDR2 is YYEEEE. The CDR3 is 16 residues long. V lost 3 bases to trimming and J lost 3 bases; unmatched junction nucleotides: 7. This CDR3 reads CASSYSGQGRYNEQFF. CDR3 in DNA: TGTGCCAGCAGCTATTCGGGACAGGGACGCTACAATGAGCAGTTCTTC.

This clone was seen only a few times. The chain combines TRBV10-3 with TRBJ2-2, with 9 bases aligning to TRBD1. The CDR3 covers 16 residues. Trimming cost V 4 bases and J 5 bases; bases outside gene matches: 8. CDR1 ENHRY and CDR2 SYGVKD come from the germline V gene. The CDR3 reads CAISGEQGATTGELFF. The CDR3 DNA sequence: TGTGCCATCAGTGGGGAACAGGGGGCTACAACCGGGGAGCTGTTTTTT.

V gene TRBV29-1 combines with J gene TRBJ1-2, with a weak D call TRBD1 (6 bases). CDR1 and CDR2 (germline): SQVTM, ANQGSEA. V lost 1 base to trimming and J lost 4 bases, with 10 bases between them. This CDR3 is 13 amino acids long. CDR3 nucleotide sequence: TGCAGCGTTGAAGGGGGGACACTCTATGGCTACACCTTC. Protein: CSVEGGTLYGYTF.

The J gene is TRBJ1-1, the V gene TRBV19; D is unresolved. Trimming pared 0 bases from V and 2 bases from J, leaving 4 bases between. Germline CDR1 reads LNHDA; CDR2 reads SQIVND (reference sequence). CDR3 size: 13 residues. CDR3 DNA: TGTGCCAGTAGTATAGAGGTCAACACTGAAGCTTTCTTT. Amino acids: CASSIEVNTEAFF.

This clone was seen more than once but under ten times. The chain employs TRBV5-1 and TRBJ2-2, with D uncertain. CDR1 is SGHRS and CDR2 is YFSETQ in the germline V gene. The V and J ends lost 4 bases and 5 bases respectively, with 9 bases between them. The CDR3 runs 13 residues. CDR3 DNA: TGCGCCAGCAGCCCGTTAGGGACCGGGGAGCTGTTTTTT. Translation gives CASSPLGTGELFF. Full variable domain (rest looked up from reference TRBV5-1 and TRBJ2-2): KAGVTQTPRYLIKTRGQQVTLSCSPISGHRSVSWYQQTPGQGLQFLFEYFSETQRNKGNFPGRFSGRQFSNSRSEMNVSTLELGDSALYLCASSPLGTGELFFGEGSRLTVL.

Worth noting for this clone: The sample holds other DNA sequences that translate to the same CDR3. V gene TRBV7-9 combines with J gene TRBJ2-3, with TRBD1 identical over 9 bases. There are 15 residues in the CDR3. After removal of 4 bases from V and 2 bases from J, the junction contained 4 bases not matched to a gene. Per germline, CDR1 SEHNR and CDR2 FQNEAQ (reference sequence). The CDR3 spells CASSSAQGATDTQYF. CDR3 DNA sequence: TGTGCCAGCAGCTCGGCACAGGGGGCCACAGATACGCAGTATTTT.

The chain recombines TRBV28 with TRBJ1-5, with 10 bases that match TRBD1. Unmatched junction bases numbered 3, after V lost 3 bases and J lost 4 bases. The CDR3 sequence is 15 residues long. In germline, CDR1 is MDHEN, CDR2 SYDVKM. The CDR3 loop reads CASSLWTGGNQPQHF. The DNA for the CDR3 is TGTGCCAGCAGTTTGTGGACAGGGGGTAATCAGCCCCAGCATTTT. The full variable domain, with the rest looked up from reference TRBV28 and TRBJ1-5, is DVKVTQSSRYLVKRTGEKVFLECVQDMDHENMFWYRQDPGLGLRLIYFSYDVKMKEKGDIPEGYSVSREKKERFSLILESASTNQTSMYLCASSLWTGGNQPQHFGDGTRLSIL.

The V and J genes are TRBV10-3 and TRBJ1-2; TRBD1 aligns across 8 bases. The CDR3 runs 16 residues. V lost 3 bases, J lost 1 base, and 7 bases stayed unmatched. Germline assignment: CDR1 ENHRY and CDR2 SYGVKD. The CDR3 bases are TGTGCCATCAGTGAAGAGGGACAGGACTTTAACTATGGCTACACCTTC. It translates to CAISEEGQDFNYGYTF.

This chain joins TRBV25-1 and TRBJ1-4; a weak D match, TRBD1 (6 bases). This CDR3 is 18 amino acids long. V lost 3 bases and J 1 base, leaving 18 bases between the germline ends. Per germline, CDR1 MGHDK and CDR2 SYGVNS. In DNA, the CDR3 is TGTGCCAGCAGTGATCGGCAGGGGCGCCTTGGAACTAATGAAAAACTGTTTTTT. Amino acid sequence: CASSDRQGRLGTNEKLFF.

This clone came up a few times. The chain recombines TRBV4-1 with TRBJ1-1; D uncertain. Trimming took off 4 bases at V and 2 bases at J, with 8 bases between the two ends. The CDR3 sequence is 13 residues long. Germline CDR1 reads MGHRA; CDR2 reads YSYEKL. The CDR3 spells CASSPRENTEAFF. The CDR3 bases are TGCGCCAGCAGCCCCCGTGAAAACACTGAAGCTTTCTTT.

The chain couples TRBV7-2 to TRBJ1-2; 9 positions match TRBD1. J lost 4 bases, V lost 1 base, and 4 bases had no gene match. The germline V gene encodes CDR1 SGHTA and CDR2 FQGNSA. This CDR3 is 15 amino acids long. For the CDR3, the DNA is TGTGCCAGCAGCTTAGTGGTGACAGGGGGCTATGGCTACACCTTC. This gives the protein CASSLVVTGGYGYTF.

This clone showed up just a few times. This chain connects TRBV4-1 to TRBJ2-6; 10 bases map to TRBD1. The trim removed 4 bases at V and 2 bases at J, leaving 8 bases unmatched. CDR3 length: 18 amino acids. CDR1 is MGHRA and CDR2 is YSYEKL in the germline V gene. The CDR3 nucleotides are TGCGCCAGCAGCCCACCTTTAGGACAGGGGGCTGGGGCCAACGTCCTGACTTTC. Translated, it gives CASSPPLGQGAGANVLTF.

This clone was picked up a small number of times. As DNA, the CDR3 is TGTGCCAGCAGCTTTCGTCGCGGAATTAGCGGGGTAACGACAGATACGCAGTATTTT. Translated: CASSFRRGISGVTTDTQYF. The chain employs TRBV7-9 and TRBJ2-3, with 8 bases identical to TRBD2. Germline trimming cut 3 bases from V and 3 bases from J; bases unmatched to any gene: 17. The CDR3 runs to 19 residues. CDR1 SEHNR and CDR2 FQNEAQ come from the germline V gene (reference sequence).

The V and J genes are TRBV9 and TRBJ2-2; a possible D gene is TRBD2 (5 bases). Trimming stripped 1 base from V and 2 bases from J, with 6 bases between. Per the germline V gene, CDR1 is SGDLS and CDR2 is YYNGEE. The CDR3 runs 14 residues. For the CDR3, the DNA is TGTGCCAGCAGCGTACGGGGAAACACCGGGGAGCTGTTTTTT. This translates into CASSVRGNTGELFF.

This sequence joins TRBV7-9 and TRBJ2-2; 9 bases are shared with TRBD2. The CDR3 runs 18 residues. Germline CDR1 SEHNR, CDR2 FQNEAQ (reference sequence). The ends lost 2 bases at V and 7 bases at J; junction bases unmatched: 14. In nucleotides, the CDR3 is TGTGCCAGCAGCTTATCATCGCTAGCGGGAAGATTGAGCGGGGAGCTGTTTTTT. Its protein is CASSLSSLAGRLSGELFF.

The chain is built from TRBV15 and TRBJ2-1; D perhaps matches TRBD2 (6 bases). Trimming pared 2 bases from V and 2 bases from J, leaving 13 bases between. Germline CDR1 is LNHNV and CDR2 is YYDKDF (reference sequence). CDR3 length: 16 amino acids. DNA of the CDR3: TGTGCCACCAGCAGAAGCTTAGCGGTGCCCTACAATGAGCAGTTCTTC. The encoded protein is CATSRSLAVPYNEQFF.

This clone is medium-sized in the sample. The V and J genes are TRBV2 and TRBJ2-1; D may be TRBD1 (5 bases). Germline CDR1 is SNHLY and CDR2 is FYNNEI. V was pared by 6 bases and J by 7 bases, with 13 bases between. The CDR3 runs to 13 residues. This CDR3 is CASSDSYRNEQFF. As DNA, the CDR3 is TGTGCCAGCAGCGACTCCTACAGGAATGAGCAGTTCTTC.

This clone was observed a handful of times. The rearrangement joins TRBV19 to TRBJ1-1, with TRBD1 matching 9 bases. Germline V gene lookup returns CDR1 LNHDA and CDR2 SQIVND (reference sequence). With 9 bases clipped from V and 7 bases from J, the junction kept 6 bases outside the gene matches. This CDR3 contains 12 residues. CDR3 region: CASHRGLHEAFF. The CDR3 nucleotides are TGTGCCAGCCACAGGGGGCTTCATGAAGCTTTCTTT.

DNA for the CDR3: TGCAGCGTTGAAGATATGGGGGGGTACGAGCAGTACTTC. Its protein is CSVEDMGGYEQYF. The V call is TRBV29-1, the J call TRBJ2-7; TRBD2 agrees at 7 bases. The CDR3 runs to 13 residues. Trimming cost V 0 bases and J 4 bases; bases outside gene matches: 3. From germline, CDR1 is SQVTM and CDR2 ANQGSEA.

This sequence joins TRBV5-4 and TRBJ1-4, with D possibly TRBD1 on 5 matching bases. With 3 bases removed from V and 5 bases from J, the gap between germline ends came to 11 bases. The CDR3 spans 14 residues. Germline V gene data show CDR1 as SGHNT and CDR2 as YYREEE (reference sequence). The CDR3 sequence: CASSSGTQNEKLFF. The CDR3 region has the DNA TGTGCCAGCAGCTCCGGGACGCAGAATGAAAAACTGTTTTTT.